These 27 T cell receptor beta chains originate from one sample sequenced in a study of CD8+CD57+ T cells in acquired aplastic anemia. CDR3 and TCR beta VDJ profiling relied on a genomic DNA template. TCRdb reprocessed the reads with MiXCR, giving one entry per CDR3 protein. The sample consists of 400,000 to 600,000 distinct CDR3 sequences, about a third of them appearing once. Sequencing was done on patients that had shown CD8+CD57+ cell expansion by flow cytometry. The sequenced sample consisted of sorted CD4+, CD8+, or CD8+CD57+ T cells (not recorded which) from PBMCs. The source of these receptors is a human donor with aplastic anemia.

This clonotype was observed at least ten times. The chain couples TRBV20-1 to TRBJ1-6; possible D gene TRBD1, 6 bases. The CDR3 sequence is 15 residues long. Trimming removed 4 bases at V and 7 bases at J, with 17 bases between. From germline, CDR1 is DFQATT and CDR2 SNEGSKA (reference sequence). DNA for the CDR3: TGCAGTGCTACACGAGAGGGGGGGCTGAATTCACCCCTCCACTTT. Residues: CSATREGGLNSPLHF.

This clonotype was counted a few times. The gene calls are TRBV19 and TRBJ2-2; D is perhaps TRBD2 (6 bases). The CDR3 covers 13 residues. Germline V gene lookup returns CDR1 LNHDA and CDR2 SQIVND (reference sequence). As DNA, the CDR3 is TGTGCGACTGGGGGAGGAATGACCGGGGAGCTGTTTTTT. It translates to CATGGGMTGELFF.

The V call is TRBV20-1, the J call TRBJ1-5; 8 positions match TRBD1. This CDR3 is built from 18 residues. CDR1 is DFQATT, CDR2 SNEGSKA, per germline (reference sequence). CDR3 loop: CSLGPGTGGIWSNQPQHF. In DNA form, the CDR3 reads TGCAGCTTAGGGCCCGGGACAGGCGGTATTTGGAGCAATCAGCCCCAGCATTTT.

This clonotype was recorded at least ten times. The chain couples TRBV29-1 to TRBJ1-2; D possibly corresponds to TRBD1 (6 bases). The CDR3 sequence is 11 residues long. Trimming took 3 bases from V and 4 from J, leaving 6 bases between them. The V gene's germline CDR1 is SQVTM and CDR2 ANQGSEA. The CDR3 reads CSVETGYGYTF. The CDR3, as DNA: TGCAGCGTTGAGACAGGCTATGGCTACACCTTC.

CDR3 loop: CASSVEPDGSQPQHF. CDR3 in DNA: TGTGCCAGCAGCGTAGAGCCAGATGGGAGTCAGCCCCAGCATTTT. The V and J genes are TRBV9 and TRBJ1-5; D is unclear. Trimming took off 0 bases at V and 6 bases at J, with 13 bases between the two ends. Germline V gene data show CDR1 as SGDLS and CDR2 as YYNGEE. CDR3 length: 15 residues.

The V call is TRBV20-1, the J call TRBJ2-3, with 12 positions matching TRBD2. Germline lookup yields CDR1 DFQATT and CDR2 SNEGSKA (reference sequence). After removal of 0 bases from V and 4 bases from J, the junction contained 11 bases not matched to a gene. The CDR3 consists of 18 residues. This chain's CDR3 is CSARDVGGLAGWADTQYF. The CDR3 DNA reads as TGCAGTGCTAGAGATGTTGGGGGACTAGCGGGTTGGGCAGATACGCAGTATTTT.

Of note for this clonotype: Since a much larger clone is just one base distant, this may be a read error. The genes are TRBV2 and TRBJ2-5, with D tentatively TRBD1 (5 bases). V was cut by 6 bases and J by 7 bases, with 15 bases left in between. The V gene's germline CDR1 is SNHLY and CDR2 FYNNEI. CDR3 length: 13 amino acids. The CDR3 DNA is TGTGCCAGCAGCCAAAACAGGAAGGGGACCCAGTACTTC. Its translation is CASSQNRKGTQYF.

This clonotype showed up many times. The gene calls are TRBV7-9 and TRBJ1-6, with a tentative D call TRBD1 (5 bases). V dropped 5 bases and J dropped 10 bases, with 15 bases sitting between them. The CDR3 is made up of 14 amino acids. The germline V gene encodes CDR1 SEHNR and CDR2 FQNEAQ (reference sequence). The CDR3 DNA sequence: TGTGCCAGCAGCCCCTTTCGGGGGGAATCACCCCTCCACTTT. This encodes CASSPFRGESPLHF.

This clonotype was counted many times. The CDR3 loop is CATSDRSGGETQYF. CDR3 nucleotides: TGTGCCACCAGTGACCGGTCGGGTGGTGAGACCCAGTACTTC. The chain is built from TRBV24-1 and TRBJ2-5; D is undetermined. The CDR3 runs to 14 residues. The germline V gene encodes CDR1 KGHDR and CDR2 SFDVKD. V was shortened by 4 bases and J by 5 bases, with 13 bases between the two germline ends.

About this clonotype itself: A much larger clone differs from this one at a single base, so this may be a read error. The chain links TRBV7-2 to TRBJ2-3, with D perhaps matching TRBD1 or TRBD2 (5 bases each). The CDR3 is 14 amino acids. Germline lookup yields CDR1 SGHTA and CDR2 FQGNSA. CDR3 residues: CAGSFNGATDTQYF. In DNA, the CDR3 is TGTGCCGGCAGCTTCAACGGGGCGACAGATACGCAGTATTTT.

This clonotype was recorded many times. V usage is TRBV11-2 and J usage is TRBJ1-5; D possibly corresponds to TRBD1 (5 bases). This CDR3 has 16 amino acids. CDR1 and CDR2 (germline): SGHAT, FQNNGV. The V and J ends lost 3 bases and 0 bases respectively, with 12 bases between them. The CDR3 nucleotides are TGTGCCAGCAGCTTCCGACAGCGAAGTAGCAATCAGCCCCAGCATTTT. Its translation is CASSFRQRSSNQPQHF.

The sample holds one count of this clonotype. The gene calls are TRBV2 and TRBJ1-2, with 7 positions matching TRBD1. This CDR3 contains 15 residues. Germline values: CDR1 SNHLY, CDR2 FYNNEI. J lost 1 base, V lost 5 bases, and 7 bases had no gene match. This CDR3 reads CASSPRTGYNYGYTF. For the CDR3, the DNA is TGTGCCAGCAGTCCCCGGACAGGATATAACTATGGCTACACCTTC.

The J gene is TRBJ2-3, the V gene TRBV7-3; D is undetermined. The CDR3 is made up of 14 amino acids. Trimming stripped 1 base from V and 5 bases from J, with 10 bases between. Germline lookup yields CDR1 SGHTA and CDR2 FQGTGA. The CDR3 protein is CASSLSSPVDTQYF. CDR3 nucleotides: TGTGCCAGCAGCTTAAGTTCCCCCGTAGATACGCAGTATTTT.

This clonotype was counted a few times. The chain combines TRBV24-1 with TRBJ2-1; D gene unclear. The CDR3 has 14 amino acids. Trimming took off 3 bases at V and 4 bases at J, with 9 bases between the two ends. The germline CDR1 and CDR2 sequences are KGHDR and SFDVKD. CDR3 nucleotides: TGTGCCACCAGTGATCTCGAGGCATACAATGAGCAGTTCTTC. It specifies CATSDLEAYNEQFF.

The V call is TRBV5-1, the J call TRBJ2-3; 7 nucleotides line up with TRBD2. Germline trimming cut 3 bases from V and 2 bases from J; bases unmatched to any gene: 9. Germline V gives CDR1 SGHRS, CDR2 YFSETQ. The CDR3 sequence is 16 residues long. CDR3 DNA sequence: TGCGCCAGCAGCTCTAACCGAGCGGGATCCACAGATACGCAGTATTTT. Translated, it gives CASSSNRAGSTDTQYF.

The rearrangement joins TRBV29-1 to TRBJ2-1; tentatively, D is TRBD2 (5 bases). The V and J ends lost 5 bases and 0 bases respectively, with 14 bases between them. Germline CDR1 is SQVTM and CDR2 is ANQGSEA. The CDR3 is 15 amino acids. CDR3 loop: CSVFLSGLSYNEQFF. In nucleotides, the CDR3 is TGCAGCGTTTTCCTAAGCGGCCTCTCCTACAATGAGCAGTTCTTC.

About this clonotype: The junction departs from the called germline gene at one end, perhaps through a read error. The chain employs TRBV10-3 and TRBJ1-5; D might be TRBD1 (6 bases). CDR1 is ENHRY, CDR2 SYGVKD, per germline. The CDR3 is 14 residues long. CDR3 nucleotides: TGTGCCAACAGTGAACCACAGGGCTGGCAGCCCCAGCATTTT. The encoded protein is CANSEPQGWQPQHF.

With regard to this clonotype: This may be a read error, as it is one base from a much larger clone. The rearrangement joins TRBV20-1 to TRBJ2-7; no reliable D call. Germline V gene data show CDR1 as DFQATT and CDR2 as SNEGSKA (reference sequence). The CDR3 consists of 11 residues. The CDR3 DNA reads TGCAGTGCCGGAGAGGCCTACGGGCAGTACTTC. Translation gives CSAGEAYGQYF.

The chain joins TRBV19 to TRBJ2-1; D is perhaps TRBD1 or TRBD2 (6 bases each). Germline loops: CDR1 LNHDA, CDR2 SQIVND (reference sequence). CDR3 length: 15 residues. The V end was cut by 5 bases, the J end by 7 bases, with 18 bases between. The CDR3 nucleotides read TGTGCCAGTAGTCTACACCGGACAGCGGGTAATGAGCAGTTCTTC. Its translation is CASSLHRTAGNEQFF.

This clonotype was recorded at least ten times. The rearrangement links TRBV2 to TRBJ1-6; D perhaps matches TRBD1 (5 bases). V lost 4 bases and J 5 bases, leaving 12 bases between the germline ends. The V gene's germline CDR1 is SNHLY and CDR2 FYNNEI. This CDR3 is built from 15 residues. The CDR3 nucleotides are TGTGCCAGCAGTGTTCGGTCGGGGGATAATTCACCCCTCCACTTT. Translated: CASSVRSGDNSPLHF.

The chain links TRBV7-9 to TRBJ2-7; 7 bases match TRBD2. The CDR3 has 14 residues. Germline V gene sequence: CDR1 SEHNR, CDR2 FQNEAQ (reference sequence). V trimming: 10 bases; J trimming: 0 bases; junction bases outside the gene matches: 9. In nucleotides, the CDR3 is TGTGCCACCAGTGACAGCGGGACCTCCTACGAGCAGTACTTC. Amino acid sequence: CATSDSGTSYEQYF.

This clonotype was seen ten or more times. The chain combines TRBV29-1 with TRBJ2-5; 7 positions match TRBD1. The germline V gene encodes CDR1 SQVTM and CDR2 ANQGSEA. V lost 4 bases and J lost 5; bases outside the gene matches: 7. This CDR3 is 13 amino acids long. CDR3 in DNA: TGCAGCGTTGGGGACAGCGGATCTGAGACCCAGTACTTC. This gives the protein CSVGDSGSETQYF.

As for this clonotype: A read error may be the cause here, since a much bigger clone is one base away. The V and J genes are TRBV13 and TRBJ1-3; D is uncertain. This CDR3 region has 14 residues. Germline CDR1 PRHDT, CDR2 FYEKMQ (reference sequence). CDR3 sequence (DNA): TGTGCCAGCAGCTTAGGAGGAGCTGGAAGCACCATATATTTT. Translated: CASSLGGAGSTIYF. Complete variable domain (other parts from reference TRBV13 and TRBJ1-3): AAGVIQSPRHLIKEKRETATLKCYPIPRHDTVYWYQQGPGQDPQFLISFYEKMQSDKGSIPDRFSAQQFSDYHSELNMSSLELGDSALYFCASSLGGAGSTIYFGEGSWLTVV.

The CDR3 loop is CASRTGMMVPQHF. The CDR3 nucleotides are TGTGCCAGCAGGACTGGAATGATGGTGCCCCAGCATTTT. The rearrangement uses TRBV6-1 and TRBJ1-5; D not resolved. Deletions cut 6 bases from V and 9 bases from J, with 15 bases between. Germline lookup yields CDR1 MNHNS and CDR2 SASEGT. CDR3 length: 13 residues.

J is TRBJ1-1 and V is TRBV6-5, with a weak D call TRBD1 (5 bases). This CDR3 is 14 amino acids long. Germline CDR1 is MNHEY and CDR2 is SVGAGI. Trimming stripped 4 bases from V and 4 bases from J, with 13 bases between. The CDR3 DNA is TGTGCCAGCAGTTCCATAGGGGTGAGCACTGAAGCTTTCTTT. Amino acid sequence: CASSSIGVSTEAFF.

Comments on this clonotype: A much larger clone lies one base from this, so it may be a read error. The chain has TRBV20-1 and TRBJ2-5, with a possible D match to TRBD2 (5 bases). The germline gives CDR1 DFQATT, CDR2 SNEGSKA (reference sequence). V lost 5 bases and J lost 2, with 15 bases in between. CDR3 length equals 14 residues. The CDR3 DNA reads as TGCAGTGCTCCCCCTCCCGGGGAACAAGAGACCCAGTACTTC. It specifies CSAPPPGEQETQYF.

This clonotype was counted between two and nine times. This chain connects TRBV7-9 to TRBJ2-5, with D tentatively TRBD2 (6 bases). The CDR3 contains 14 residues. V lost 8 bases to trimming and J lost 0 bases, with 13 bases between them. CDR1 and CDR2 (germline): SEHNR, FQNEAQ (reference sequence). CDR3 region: CASVLAEYQETQYF. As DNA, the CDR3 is TGTGCCAGCGTACTAGCCGAGTACCAAGAGACCCAGTACTTC.